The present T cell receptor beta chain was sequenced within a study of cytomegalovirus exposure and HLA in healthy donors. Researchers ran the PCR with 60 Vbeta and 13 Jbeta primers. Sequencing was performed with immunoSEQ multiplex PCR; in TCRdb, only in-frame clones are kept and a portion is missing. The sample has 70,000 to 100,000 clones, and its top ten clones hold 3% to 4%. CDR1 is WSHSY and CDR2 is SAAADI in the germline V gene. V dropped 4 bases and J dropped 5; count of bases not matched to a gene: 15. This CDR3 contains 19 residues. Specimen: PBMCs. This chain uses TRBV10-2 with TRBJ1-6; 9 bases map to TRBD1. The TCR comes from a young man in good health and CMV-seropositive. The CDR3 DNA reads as TGCGCCAGCAGTGCGGGACAGGGCATTTGGGCCCTAAATAATTCACCCCTCCACTTT. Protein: CASSAGQGIWALNNSPLHF.